These T cell receptor beta chains were read from a single sample in a study of cytomegalovirus exposure and HLA in healthy donors. Profiling relied on immunoSEQ multiplex PCR, and the TCRdb table lists in-frame clones only, not all of them. The sample holds about 140,000 clones, about 86% seen once. Sequenced input: PBMCs. All receptors come from a man in his forties in good health and CMV-seropositive. The CDR3 runs from the conserved cysteine through the conserved F or W. A D gene is named only where the DNA matches it firmly. Where a row states a size, it is once, few, many or the class of an expanded clone; other rows omit it.

V gene	clone size	J gene	D gene	CDR3 DNA	CDR3 protein
TRBV30	NA	TRBJ2-1	TRBD1	TGTGCCTGGAGTGGGACAGGGCAAAATGAGCAGTTCTTC	CAWSGTGQNEQFF
TRBV4-1	NA	TRBJ2-7	TRBD2	TGCGCCAGCAGCCCCTGGCCTAGCGGGAGAGGCGAGCAGTACTTC	CASSPWPSGRGEQYF
TRBV14	NA	TRBJ2-4	TRBD1	TGTGCCAGCAGCCAAGGAAACAGGGGGAAATTCAAAAACATTCAGTACTTC	CASSQGNRGKFKNIQYF
TRBV19	NA	TRBJ2-1	NA	TGTGCCAGTAGTGCACCTCAACTTCTGAGTGAGCAGTTCTTC	CASSAPQLLSEQFF
TRBV10-2	few	TRBJ2-4	NA	TGCGCCAGCAGTGAGTCCGGCAGGGGGGACATTCAGTACTTC	CASSESGRGDIQYF
TRBV30	NA	TRBJ1-6	NA	TGTGCCTGGAGGGACATCGTAACCCTCCACTTT	CAWRDIVTLHF
TRBV2	NA	TRBJ1-2	TRBD1	TGTGCCATAAGACAGGGAACTAACTATGGCTACACCTTC	CAIRQGTNYGYTF
TRBV6-5	NA	TRBJ1-2	TRBD1	TGTGCCAGCAGTTACTCGAAGACAGGGGCATACTATGGCTACACCTTC	CASSYSKTGAYYGYTF
TRBV10-1	NA	TRBJ2-7	TRBD1	TGCGCCAGCAGCGGGGACAGGGGCTACGAGCAGTACTTC	CASSGDRGYEQYF
TRBV5-4	NA	TRBJ1-5	NA	TGTGCCAGCAGCTTGGGAGGGATGAGTCAGCCCCAGCATTTT	CASSLGGMSQPQHF
TRBV27	NA	TRBJ2-3	NA	TGTGCCAGCAGTCTTGGGGGGAGAGAGGCAGATACGCAGTATTTT	CASSLGGREADTQYF
TRBV10-3	NA	TRBJ2-3	TRBD2	TGTGCCATCAGGGAGCGGGAGGGCCGAGATACGCAGTATTTT	CAIREREGRDTQYF
TRBV6-5	once	TRBJ1-2	TRBD1	TGTGCCAGCAGTTACGTGGGACAGGGAAATGGCTACACCTTC	CASSYVGQGNGYTF
TRBV7-9	NA	TRBJ1-1	NA	TGTGCCAGCAGCTACCGACAGCCCCACACTGAAGCTTTCTTT	CASSYRQPHTEAFF
TRBV13	NA	TRBJ2-1	NA	TGTGCCAGCAGCTTCGTGGCGGGGGCTTACTCCTACAATGAGCAGTTCTTC	CASSFVAGAYSYNEQFF
TRBV11-2	NA	TRBJ1-6	NA	TGTGCCAGCAGCTTCGGGGTGATCGAGACCCTCCACTTT	CASSFGVIETLHF
TRBV7-9	once	TRBJ1-1	NA	TGTTCCAGCAGTCAAACGGGGGTGGGGGCTTTCTTT	CSSSQTGVGAFF
TRBV7-3	few	TRBJ1-2	NA	TGTGCCAGCAGCTTAGGGCAGGGCTATGGCTACACCTTC	CASSLGQGYGYTF
TRBV5-1	NA	TRBJ2-3	TRBD2	TGCGCCAGCAGCTTCCTTGGACCTAGCGGGGGGACAGATACGCAGTATTTT	CASSFLGPSGGTDTQYF
TRBV29-1	NA	TRBJ1-1	NA	TGCAGCGTTGTGCAGGGGACGGTCCCTGAAGCTTTCTTT	CSVVQGTVPEAFF
TRBV13	NA	TRBJ1-6	NA	TGTGCCAGCAGCTTAGGGGACATTAATTCACCCCTCCACTTT	CASSLGDINSPLHF
TRBV27	NA	TRBJ1-2	TRBD1	TGTGCCAGCACCCAGGGGGTGGGCTATGGCTACACCTTC	CASTQGVGYGYTF
TRBV27	NA	TRBJ2-7	NA	TGTGCCAGCAGTCCCCTATACCCCTACGAGCAGTACTTC	CASSPLYPYEQYF
TRBV15	NA	TRBJ1-6	TRBD1	TGTGCCACCAGCAGGGACAGGGGGACTTCTTCACCCCTCCACTTT	CATSRDRGTSSPLHF
TRBV6-6	few	TRBJ1-3	NA	TGTGCCAGCAGTTTGGACAGACTTACTGGAAACACCATATATTTT	CASSLDRLTGNTIYF
TRBV5-1	NA	TRBJ1-1	NA	TGCGCCAGCAGCTTGGGGGGGGTAGGAGACACTGAAGCTTTCTTT	CASSLGGVGDTEAFF
TRBV27	NA	TRBJ2-7	NA	TGTGCCAGCAGTTTATCGATAGGAGCGGAATCTGACGAGCAGTACTTC	CASSLSIGAESDEQYF
TRBV6-1	NA	TRBJ1-4	TRBD1	TGTGCCAGCAGGCTTAGGGACAGGGGCGAAAAACTGTTTTTT	CASRLRDRGEKLFF
TRBV5-1	NA	TRBJ2-7	NA	TGCGCCAGCAGCTTTGCAGGGGCCTACGCCTACGAGCAGTACTTC	CASSFAGAYAYEQYF